This T cell receptor (beta chain) appears in the sequencing data of a study of blood T cells in healthy people across ages. Study results and caveats: More naive CD4+ cells and higher diversity were found in long-lived than in aged donors.

V lost 4 bases to trimming and J lost 0 bases, with 4 bases between them. Germline V gene lookup returns CDR1 SGHDN and CDR2 FVKESK. This CDR3 region has 13 residues. PBMCs, at least 7 million per sample, were isolated. Comment on this clonotype: Its antigen is as yet unknown.

Alongside a J-beta primer mix, a sample-barcoded 5' primer served in a second PCR lasting roughly 6 to 12 cycles. TCRdb analysed the 5' RACE reads with MiXCR anew, one entry per CDR3 protein. The sample carries 450,000 to 600,000 distinct CDR3 sequences, about 28% recorded once. The same data also contributed to another study, on T cells of mothers and their children.

The chain combines TRBV14 with TRBJ1-3, with D unresolved. This TCR was recovered from a boy under 10 years old in good health. Sequenced material: blood. For the CDR3, the DNA is TGTGCCAGCAGCCCGTTCTCTGGAAACACCATATATTTT. Translation: CASSPFSGNTIYF.